Given below is one TCR beta chain in context. As yet, its antigen is unknown. The sample originates from a study of T cell responses to AZD1222 COVID-19 vaccine. Study-level findings and limits: CD4 TCRs linked to vaccination spanned spike, dominating at 160-218 and 743-854. Spike-specific TCRs gained breadth and depth after people received two AZD1222 doses.

Method: immunoSEQ multiplex PCR; TCRdb's copy keeps in-frame clones and lacks some. Here the sample spans over 35,000 clones, roughly 78% being singletons. Trimming at V came to 2 bases and at J to 4 bases, leaving 4 bases not matched to a gene. Germline CDR1 reads SGDLS; CDR2 reads YYNGEE. The CDR3 consists of 16 residues. The origin of this receptor is an adult who received the MenACWY meningococcal vaccine as a control. Sample: peripheral blood, taken 28 days after the second dose of the MenACWY control vaccine. The rearrangement joins TRBV9 to TRBJ2-1; the match to TRBD2 covers 12 bases. The CDR3 region has the DNA TGTGCCAGCAGCGTTTCTAGCGGGAGGGAATACAATGAGCAGTTCTTC. Protein: CASSVSSGREYNEQFF.